The 21 T cell receptor beta chains reported below all come from one sample, sequenced in a study of Graves' ophthalmopathy and Graves' hyperthyroidism. From RNA, the CDR3 regions of TCR beta chains were amplified and sequenced. Second-round multiplex PCR came after first-round RT-PCR with HTBI primers. MiXCR was run by TCRdb on the multiplex PCR reads, yielding one entry per CDR3 protein. The sample lists 300,000 or so distinct CDR3 sequences; under 20% were seen once. Sequencing input: peripheral blood. Receptors were obtained from an adult man with Graves' ophthalmopathy.

This clonotype was observed at least ten times. V is TRBV15 and J is TRBJ2-5; D possibly corresponds to TRBD1 (5 bases). V was cut by 1 base and J by 2 bases, with 8 bases left in between. This CDR3 has 14 residues. In germline, CDR1 is LNHNV, CDR2 YYDKDF (reference sequence). This CDR3 reads CATSRGAGQETQYF. CDR3 nucleotide sequence: TGTGCCACCAGCAGAGGGGCAGGGCAAGAGACCCAGTACTTC.

V usage is TRBV6-5 and J usage is TRBJ1-6, with unresolved D. Trimming stripped 3 bases from V and 2 bases from J, with 17 bases between. Germline V gives CDR1 MNHEY, CDR2 SVGAGI. The CDR3 runs to 18 residues. CDR3 DNA sequence: TGTGCCAGCAGTTATTCCAGTCCCGGTCGACCCTATAATTCACCCCTCCACTTT. It specifies CASSYSSPGRPYNSPLHF.

The chain is built from TRBV6-2 or TRBV6-3 and TRBJ2-2; D perhaps matches TRBD2 (6 bases). V was shortened by 2 bases and J by 0 bases, with 16 bases between the two germline ends. The germline CDR1 and CDR2 sequences are MNHEY and SVGEGT. This CDR3 comprises 18 residues. CDR3 nucleotides: TGTGCCAGCAGTTACCCCGCTTGGGGGGATACGAACACCGGGGAGCTGTTTTTT. This codes for CASSYPAWGDTNTGELFF.

This clonotype was observed at least ten times. This chain connects TRBV29-1 to TRBJ2-6; unclear D gene. The CDR3 is 13 residues long. Germline V gene lookup returns CDR1 SQVTM and CDR2 ANQGSEA. The V end was cut by 7 bases, the J end by 4 bases, with 11 bases between. The CDR3 spells CSARAPGANVLTF. Written as DNA, the CDR3 is TGCAGCGCAAGGGCGCCCGGGGCCAACGTCCTGACTTTC.

The table lists this clonotype with many counts. The CDR3 loop is CATTRRDRYEAFF. CDR3 DNA: TGTGCCACCACTAGGCGGGACCGATATGAAGCTTTCTTT. V usage is TRBV6-1 and J usage is TRBJ1-1; D may be TRBD1 (5 bases). Between the trimmed V and J ends, which lost 10 bases and 7 bases, there was a span of 19 bases. Germline assignment: CDR1 MNHNS and CDR2 SASEGT. The CDR3 has 13 residues.

A few counts support this clonotype. The chain couples TRBV19 to TRBJ1-1; weak D call: TRBD1 (6 bases). The CDR3 covers 15 residues. With 7 bases removed from V and 2 bases from J, the gap between germline ends came to 17 bases. Germline-derived CDR1 and CDR2 are LNHDA and SQIVND (reference sequence). CDR3 in DNA: TGTGCCAGTATGGCCTGGGCAGGGGAAAACACTGAAGCTTTCTTT. This codes for CASMAWAGENTEAFF.

This clonotype has a count of ten or more. The gene calls are TRBV14 and TRBJ2-7; D is undetermined. Trimming left V 0 bases short and J 3 bases short, with 15 bases between. The CDR3 loop spans 16 amino acids. From germline, CDR1 is SGHDN and CDR2 FVKESK. CDR3 region: CASSQDLSVTLYEQYF. The DNA of the CDR3 is TGTGCCAGCAGCCAAGATCTTTCGGTCACGCTCTACGAGCAGTACTTC.

This clonotype appeared many times. The V call is TRBV6-5, the J call TRBJ1-1; tentative D call: TRBD1 (5 bases). V was trimmed by 2 bases and J by 8 bases, leaving 9 bases between them. The germline V gene has CDR1 MNHEY and CDR2 SVGAGI. The CDR3 is 12 residues long. The CDR3 DNA follows: TGTGCCAGCAGTTACGGGGACCGGGAAGCTTTCTTT. It encodes CASSYGDREAFF.

In this sample, this clonotype turned up many times. The V call is TRBV5-1, the J call TRBJ2-7; D unresolved. Germline values: CDR1 SGHRS, CDR2 YFSETQ. CDR3 length: 12 residues. V dropped 5 bases and J dropped 2 bases, with 8 bases sitting between them. The CDR3 reads CASSSDPYEQYF. The CDR3 DNA reads as TGCGCCAGCAGTTCTGACCCCTACGAGCAGTACTTC.

Regarding this clonotype: With a much larger clone just one base away, this may be a read error. The gene calls are TRBV11-2 and TRBJ1-1, with D perhaps TRBD1 (5 bases). Trimming took 3 bases from V and 1 from J, leaving 9 bases between them. This CDR3 has 14 residues. CDR1 and CDR2 (germline): SGHAT, FQNNGV. Here the CDR3 reads CASSFRDGNTEAFF. The CDR3 nucleotides read TGTGCCAGCAGCTTTAGGGACGGGAACACTGAAGCTTTCTTT.

This clonotype was counted a few times. CDR3 in amino acids: CAWSGGTLGSFSNQPQHF. For the CDR3, the DNA is TGTGCCTGGAGCGGTGGGACTTTGGGTTCGTTCAGCAATCAGCCCCAGCATTTT. The J gene is TRBJ1-5, the V gene TRBV30; D perhaps matches TRBD1 (5 bases). The CDR3 loop spans 18 amino acids. Trimming removed 3 bases from V and 1 base from J, with 22 bases in between. CDR1 and CDR2 (germline): GTSNPN, SVGIG (reference sequence).

This chain links TRBV6-1 with TRBJ2-4; weak D call: TRBD1 (5 bases). The CDR3 covers 15 residues. Trimming removed 7 bases from V and 5 bases from J, with 18 bases in between. Germline V gene sequence: CDR1 MNHNS, CDR2 SASEGT. CDR3 amino acids: CASTEGSGNQNIQYF. The CDR3 DNA reads TGTGCCAGCACCGAAGGGTCAGGGAACCAAAACATTCAGTACTTC.

The chain couples TRBV20-1 to TRBJ2-5; D gene ambiguous. The germline V gene encodes CDR1 DFQATT and CDR2 SNEGSKA (reference sequence). The CDR3 loop spans 17 amino acids. Trimming shortened V by 0 bases and J by 3 bases, and 20 bases separated the two germline ends. CDR3 DNA: TGCAGTGCTAGAGAGGCCAGACCGAGTGTGGGCAAAGAGACCCAGTACTTC. Protein: CSAREARPSVGKETQYF.

This clonotype was seen repeatedly, ten times or more. This chain joins TRBV28 and TRBJ1-5, with 10 positions matching TRBD1. J was trimmed by 2 bases and V by 6 bases; bases with no gene match: 16. The V gene's germline CDR1 is MDHEN and CDR2 SYDVKM. CDR3 length: 19 residues. This chain's CDR3 is CASRPHRGWDRGGNQPQHF. CDR3 nucleotide sequence: TGTGCCAGCAGACCCCACAGGGGTTGGGACAGGGGCGGCAATCAGCCCCAGCATTTT.

This clonotype has ten or more counts. The chain joins TRBV7-3 to TRBJ2-2, with TRBD2 matching over 7 bases. CDR3 length: 17 amino acids. CDR1 is SGHTA, CDR2 FQGTGA, per germline. Trimming took 2 bases from V and 2 from J; bases not matched to a gene: 8. This CDR3 is CASSLSRLADNTGELFF. The CDR3, as DNA: TGTGCCAGCAGCTTATCCCGGCTAGCGGATAACACCGGGGAGCTGTTTTTT.

The V and J genes are TRBV25-1 and TRBJ1-2; no definite D call. CDR1 is MGHDK and CDR2 is SYGVNS in the germline V gene. There are 16 residues in the CDR3. V lost 5 bases, J lost 3 bases, and 19 bases lay in between. CDR3 sequence: CASSTSSGAGHYGYTF. Here the CDR3 DNA reads TGTGCCAGCAGTACGAGTTCGGGTGCAGGACACTATGGCTACACCTTC.

This clonotype was detected a few times. Since a much larger clone is just one base distant, this may be a read error. The J gene is TRBJ2-7, the V gene TRBV7-8; D is possibly TRBD2 (6 bases). Germline V lookup: CDR1 SGHVS, CDR2 FQNEAQ. The CDR3 is made up of 15 amino acids. CDR3 nucleotides: TGTGTCAGCAGCTTAGTTGGACTATATTCCTACGAGCAGTACTTC. It yields the protein CVSSLVGLYSYEQYF.

This clonotype has ten or more counts. Given a much more abundant clone one base away, this may be a read error. CDR3 sequence reads: CASSEWDGRPQHF. CDR3 DNA sequence: TGTGCCAGCAGTGAATGGGACGGCCGGCCCCAGCATTTT. V is TRBV6-1 and J is TRBJ1-5, with D tentatively TRBD1 (5 bases). This CDR3 is built from 13 residues. V was cut by 2 bases and J by 9 bases, with 11 bases left in between. Germline V gene lookup returns CDR1 MNHNS and CDR2 SASEGT.

This clonotype has ten or more counts. The V call is TRBV27, the J call TRBJ2-7, with TRBD1 matching 8 bases. The V gene end was trimmed by 5 bases and the J gene end by 7 bases; junction bases not matched to a gene: 10. CDR3 length: 14 residues. The germline gives CDR1 MNHEY, CDR2 SMNVEV (reference sequence). The DNA of the CDR3 is TGTGCCAGCAGTCCAACCCAGGGGGCAAATGAGCAGTACTTC. Translation gives CASSPTQGANEQYF.

This clonotype was observed many times. The V gene is TRBV27, the J gene TRBJ2-7; 7 bases are a match to TRBD1. The CDR3 loop spans 14 amino acids. CDR1 and CDR2 (germline): MNHEY, SMNVEV (reference sequence). The V gene end was trimmed by 6 bases and the J gene end by 4 bases; junction bases not matched to a gene: 9. The CDR3 is CASSTWGRGYEQYF. CDR3 DNA sequence: TGTGCCAGCAGCACCTGGGGCAGGGGGTACGAGCAGTACTTC.

V and J are TRBV24-1 and TRBJ1-5; tentatively, D is TRBD1 (5 bases). The CDR3 spans 13 residues. CDR1 and CDR2 (germline): KGHDR, SFDVKD. V lost 2 bases to trimming and J lost 5 bases, with 6 bases between them. CDR3 sequence reads: CATSDSGYQPQHF. The CDR3 bases are TGTGCCACCAGTGATTCAGGGTATCAGCCCCAGCATTTT.